The clone carrying this T cell receptor beta chain has more than one count but fewer than ten. Its antigen is currently unknown. These data are taken from a study of blood T cells in healthy people across ages. Notes on the study in general: Among T cells, TCR beta diversity per million cells dropped roughly linearly as age rose. With donor CMV status unknown, expanded clonotype changes were possibly confounded. Strong correlation linked observed beta diversity and percent naive T cells.

The study isolated at least 6 million PBMCs from each sample. CDR1 MGHRA and CDR2 YSYEKL come from the germline V gene. Between the trimmed V and J ends, which lost 0 bases and 5 bases, there was a span of 10 bases. The CDR3 loop spans 14 amino acids. Using a J-beta primer mix together with a sample-barcoded 5' primer, a second PCR was run for roughly 7 to 12 cycles. TCRdb reprocessed the 5' RACE reads with MiXCR, giving one entry per CDR3 protein. Of around 900,000 distinct CDR3 sequences in the sample, roughly 50% were seen once. The rearrangement links TRBV4-1 to TRBJ1-2; D gene ambiguous. Sequenced material: blood. This clonotype was obtained from an older woman in good health. Written as DNA, the CDR3 is TGCGCCAGCAGCCAAGATGGGCTGACTTATGGCTACACCTTC. Residues: CASSQDGLTYGYTF.